This TCR beta chain was captured in a study of shared clonotypes between healthy human individuals. Study results and caveats: Naive CD4 clonotype sharing across a few donors was 4% to 5.5%.

The CDR3 consists of 15 residues. The V and J ends lost 1 base and 0 bases respectively, with 6 bases between them. CDR1 is MDHEN, CDR2 SYDVKM, per germline. Profiled with immunoSEQ multiplex PCR; TCRdb holds only in-frame clones, not every one. The sample has 2 million to 2.5 million clones; more than 85% are singletons. Of note for this clone: The antigen remains unidentified. The same CDR3 is also encoded by other DNA sequences in this sample.

This TCR derives from a young man in good health. Some clones in this sample may be carry-over from other donors' samples. What was sequenced was naive CD4+ T cells from PBMCs. Subset described: CD45RA+ positively selected. The rearrangement uses TRBV28 and TRBJ2-2; D could derive from TRBD1 or TRBD2 (5 bases each). The CDR3: CASSLLGANTGELFF. The CDR3 bases are TGTGCCAGCAGTTTATTGGGGGCGAACACCGGGGAGCTGTTTTTT.